The TCR beta chain described here comes from a study of T cell changes during pregnancy in multiple sclerosis. This clone was detected once. Trimming cost V 5 bases and J 0 bases; bases outside gene matches: 2. This CDR3 has 14 residues. The V gene's germline CDR1 is SGHNT and CDR2 YENEEA. Some clones are missing from TCRdb's copy, which holds only in-frame ones; the method was immunoSEQ multiplex PCR. The sample consists of about 48,000 clones, over 80% of them appearing once. The chain combines TRBV11-3 with TRBJ2-7, with 9 bases that match TRBD2. This TCR derives from a female donor in good health, enrolled as a control in a pregnancy study. Material: CD4+ T cells from peripheral blood mononuclear cells, obtained in the second trimester of pregnancy. In DNA, the CDR3 is TGTGCCAGCAGCCTGACTAGCGGCTCCTACGAGCAGTACTTC. This translates into CASSLTSGSYEQYF.